Reported below is one T cell receptor (beta chain). The sample comes from a study of T-cell memory formation after mild COVID-19. The CDR3 covers 13 residues. The germline gives CDR1 SNHLY, CDR2 FYNNEI. After removal of 10 bases from V and 4 bases from J, the junction contained 8 bases not matched to a gene. Constant-segment-primed 5'RACE gave TCR alpha and TCR beta cDNA libraries with sample barcodes and UMIs. From the 5' RACE reads, TCRdb called clonotypes with MiXCR, one entry per CDR3 protein. This table holds fewer than 400,000 distinct CDR3 sequences, 10% to 15% found once. This chain joins TRBV2 and TRBJ1-2, with 8 bases fitting TRBD1. The TCR originated in a young man who had mild COVID-19 (a few samples of this study predate the infection). Cell type and time point are not known. The sequencing input was PBMCs or a T cell subset sorted from them (not recorded which). CDR3 loop: CATRTGRPYGYTF. The CDR3 DNA sequence: TGTGCCACTCGGACAGGGAGGCCCTATGGCTACACCTTC.